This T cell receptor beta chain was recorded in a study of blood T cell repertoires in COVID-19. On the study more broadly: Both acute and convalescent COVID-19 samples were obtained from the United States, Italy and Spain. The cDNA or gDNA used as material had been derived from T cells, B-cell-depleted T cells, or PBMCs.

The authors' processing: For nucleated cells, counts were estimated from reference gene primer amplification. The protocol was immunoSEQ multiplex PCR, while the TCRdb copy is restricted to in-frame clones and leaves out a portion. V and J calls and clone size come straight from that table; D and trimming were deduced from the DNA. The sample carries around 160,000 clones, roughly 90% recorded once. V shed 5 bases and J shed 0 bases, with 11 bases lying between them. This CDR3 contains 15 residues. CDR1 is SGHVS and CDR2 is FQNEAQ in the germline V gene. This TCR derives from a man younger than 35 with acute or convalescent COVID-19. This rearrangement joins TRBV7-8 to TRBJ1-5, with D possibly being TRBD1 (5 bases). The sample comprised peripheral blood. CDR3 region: CASSRDFSSNQPQHF. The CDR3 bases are TGTGCCAGCAGCCGGGACTTCTCTAGCAATCAGCCCCAGCATTTT.